This TCR beta chain originates from a study of blood T cell repertoires in COVID-19. Study in general: The United States, Italy and Spain supplied acute and convalescent COVID-19 samples. PBMCs, B-cell-depleted T cells, or T cells were the source of the cDNA or gDNA that made up the material.

The germline V gene encodes CDR1 SGHTA and CDR2 FQGNSA. V lost 3 bases and J 1 base, leaving 7 bases between the germline ends. The CDR3 length is 13 residues. Per the original methods: Researchers report that nucleated cell counts were estimated from reference gene primer amplification. Profiled with immunoSEQ multiplex PCR; TCRdb holds only in-frame clones, not every one. V and J calls and clone size are given by that table; D and trimming were obtained from the DNA. The sample shows some 300,000 clones, about nine tenths of them seen only once. Material: peripheral blood. V is TRBV7-2 and J is TRBJ2-7; the D is unclear. The clonotype was recovered from a woman in her 30s who had recovered from COVID-19. The CDR3 nucleotides are TGTGCCAGCAGCTTCCCTTTGTCCTACGAGCAGTACTTC. Amino acids: CASSFPLSYEQYF.